Detailed here is one T cell receptor beta chain. Germline CDR1 reads MDHEN; CDR2 reads SYDVKM. V gave up 4 bases and J gave up 0 bases; unmatched junction bases: 8. The CDR3 covers 16 residues. The data originate from a study of OX40 agonist ivuxolimab in advanced cancers. Study background: Partial responses were achieved by three patients: one hepatocellular carcinoma, two cutaneous melanoma.

Libraries were prepared by immunoSEQ multiplex PCR; TCRdb keeps only in-frame clonotypes and omits some of them. The table records 74,000 or so clones, roughly 90% of them present only once. V gene TRBV28 combines with J gene TRBJ1-1, with TRBD1 identical over 7 bases. This clonotype was sampled from an adult with an advanced solid tumor such as melanoma, head and neck, liver or kidney cancer. Material: CD4+ or CD8+ T cells sorted from blood, obtained in a trial of the OX40 agonist ivuxolimab. The CDR3 sequence is CASSSFRQGLNTEAFF. The CDR3 DNA follows: TGTGCCAGCAGTTCTTTCCGACAGGGACTGAACACTGAAGCTTTCTTT.